The present T cell receptor (beta chain) was sequenced within a study of early T cells in non-severe SARS-CoV-2 infection (dated by TCRdb to the early 2020s). General notes on the study: TCR sequencing used bulk RNA from unsorted whole blood, so alpha and beta chains could not be paired. Overall study results and their limits: VDJdb matching was skewed toward anti-spike CD8 responses and likely underestimated virus-specific expansions, missing private and CD4 specificities.

This clonotype was seen many times. It lacks a known antigen. Qualities for individual bases were not recorded, and no much larger clone is one base off. The method was 5' RACE. Sequencing was carried out with a NextSeq 500. The TCR library protocol attached unique molecular identifiers to individual cDNA molecules to correct for sequencing error and PCR bias. TCR alpha and beta chains were both sequenced, and the abundances of alpha and beta sequences in each sample were closely correlated with each other. The authors' pipeline ran thus. Decombinator V4 was used to perform V gene, J gene and CDR3 annotation of TCR sequences. Expanded TCRs were defined as changing significantly between any two time points under a Poisson model with p below 0.0001. TCR abundances were normalised to the total number of TCRs sequenced in each sample and reported as counts per million. MAIT TCRs were defined by TRAV1-2 paired with TRAJ12, TRAJ20 or TRAJ33, and iNKT TCRs by TRAV10 paired with TRAJ18. VDJdb, accessed on 1 November 2021, was searched for TCRs annotated for CMV, EBV and SARS-CoV-2, and TCRs annotated for more than one antigen were excluded. TCRdb reran the public reads through fastp at Q25 and MiXCR, keeping productive beta chains. Under each unique CDR3 protein, matching rows form one entry showing the most common genes and DNA. The V and J calls reflect TCRdb's pipeline rather than the authors' work. The sample table contains about 77,000 distinct CDR3 sequences; only one count was recorded for about 5% of them. Around 7.8% of the sample belongs to the ten largest clones.

Set within a cohort of healthcare workers in London, UK, this nested case-control study involved weekly PCR testing of nasopharyngeal swabs along with blood sampling. Between 23 and 31 March 2020, the week of the UK lockdown, healthcare workers were enrolled and then followed up weekly for as long as 16 weeks. The CDR3 sequence holds 14 residues, the cysteine and phenylalanine included. Of the read, only the CDR3 DNA is kept; its 42 bases are in frame from base 1. For CDR1 and CDR2, the germline V gene (reference sequence) lists SSHAT and FNYEAQ. The V end loses 5 bases and the J end loses 1 base, and a stretch of 11 bases separates them.

The receptor was isolated from an adult who was a healthcare worker with PCR-confirmed SARS-CoV-2 infection or an uninfected control (not recorded which). This sample comprised whole blood, obtained at baseline. The chain links TRBV7-7 with TRBJ1-1; possibly the D gene is TRBD1, per 5 matching bases. The nucleotides read TGTGCCAGCAGCCCCCCCGGGGCGAACACTGAAGCTTTCTTT. This yields the protein CASSPPGANTEAFF.